Presented here are 20 T cell receptor beta chains from one specimen sequenced in a study of T cell changes during pregnancy in multiple sclerosis. TCRdb's copy holds only in-frame clones and misses some; the assay was immunoSEQ multiplex PCR. Of more than 40,000 clones listed, approximately 91% are singletons. Material: CD8+ T cells from peripheral blood mononuclear cells, obtained after pregnancy. The source is a female donor with multiple sclerosis, enrolled in a pregnancy study.

V is TRBV30 and J is TRBJ1-2; D is unresolved. Germline lookup yields CDR1 GTSNPN and CDR2 SVGIG (reference sequence). The V end was cut by 0 bases, the J end by 3 bases, with 8 bases between. CDR3 length: 13 residues. The CDR3 sequence: CAWSVAAYYGYTF. The CDR3 nucleotides are TGTGCCTGGAGTGTAGCGGCCTACTATGGCTACACCTTC.

Remarks on this clone: At one boundary the junction diverges from the germline segment, which might be a read error. The chain recombines TRBV19 with TRBJ2-7, with 8 bases aligning to TRBD1. The germline V gene encodes CDR1 LNHDA and CDR2 SQIVND (reference sequence). CDR3 length: 16 amino acids. The CDR3 reads CASSIGRTGSAYEQYF. The CDR3 bases are TGTGCCAGTAGCATAGGACGGACAGGGAGCGCCTACGAGCAGTACTTC.

The chain uses TRBV4-3 and TRBJ1-1, with D possibly being TRBD1 (5 bases). CDR1 and CDR2 from the germline V gene are LGHNA and YSLEER. The CDR3 is made up of 16 amino acids. The germline V and J ends were trimmed by 0 bases and 3 bases, with 14 bases remaining between them. In nucleotides, the CDR3 is TGCGCCAGCAGCCAAGATACGGGGGGAACGGACACTGAAGCTTTCTTT. Translated, it gives CASSQDTGGTDTEAFF.

The genes are TRBV5-1 and TRBJ2-7, with D unclear. The CDR3 extends over 13 amino acids. The germline gives CDR1 SGHRS, CDR2 YFSETQ. With 3 bases removed from V and 1 base from J, the gap between germline ends came to 8 bases. The CDR3 DNA reads TGCGCCAGCAGCTCTCGCGGTTCCTACGAGCAGTACTTC. It yields the protein CASSSRGSYEQYF.

The genes are TRBV12-5 and TRBJ2-7; TRBD1 matches at 10 bases. Germline V gives CDR1 LGHNT, CDR2 FRNRAP. V lost 2 bases and J lost 6; bases outside the gene matches: 10. The CDR3 spans 16 residues. The CDR3 bases are TGTGCTAGTGGTTTGTCCGAGACAGGGGGCTTTCGCGAGCAGTACTTC. It specifies CASGLSETGGFREQYF.

The rearrangement uses TRBV12-1 and TRBJ2-5; the D segment call TRBD1 is taken from the table without a DNA check. TRBV12-1 is a pseudogene locus. CDR3 length: 17 residues. The CDR3 spells CASSFISRGTWMETQYF. The CDR3 DNA sequence: TGTGCCAGCAGCTTCATCTCCAGGGGTACCTGGATGGAGACCCAGTACTTC.

CDR3 sequence (DNA): TGTGCCAGCAGCCCTTCAGGGGGCGAGGGCTACACCTTC. Its protein product is CASSPSGGEGYTF. The chain carries TRBV9 and TRBJ1-2; TRBD1 agrees at 8 bases. This CDR3 is 13 amino acids long. Per germline, CDR1 SGDLS and CDR2 YYNGEE. The V gene end was trimmed by 4 bases and the J gene end by 8 bases; junction bases not matched to a gene: 7.

This sequence joins TRBV7-6 and TRBJ2-7, with unresolved D. Germline V gene lookup returns CDR1 SGHVS and CDR2 FNYEAQ. The CDR3 extends over 12 amino acids. The V gene lost 5 bases and the J gene lost 7 bases, with 12 bases spanning the gap. The CDR3 nucleotides are TGTGCCAGCAGCCGAGAGTTCCAAGAGCAGTACTTC. Residues: CASSREFQEQYF.

V usage is TRBV15 and J usage is TRBJ2-5, with TRBD1 matching over 7 bases. With V trimmed by 6 bases and J by 5 bases, 6 bases remained unmatched. CDR1 and CDR2 (germline): LNHNV, YYDKDF (reference sequence). CDR3 length: 13 residues. CDR3 in amino acids: CATRGQLLETQYF. The CDR3 DNA reads TGTGCCACCAGGGGACAGCTGTTGGAGACCCAGTACTTC.

The CDR3 coding sequence is TGTGCCAGCAGCTTGCCGACAGAACCCTACGAGCAGTACTTC. The encoded protein is CASSLPTEPYEQYF. This chain links TRBV7-9 with TRBJ2-7; a weak D match, TRBD1 (5 bases). The CDR3 covers 14 residues. Germline V CDR1 and CDR2: SEHNR, FQNEAQ (reference sequence). Deletions cut 3 bases from V and 2 bases from J, with 11 bases between.

The chain combines TRBV27 with TRBJ1-5; D ambiguous. CDR1 and CDR2 (germline): MNHEY, SMNVEV (reference sequence). The CDR3 runs to 14 residues. V dropped 2 bases and J dropped 1 base, with 6 bases sitting between them. CDR3 residues: CASSLMGSNQPQHF. The CDR3 coding sequence is TGTGCCAGCAGTTTAATGGGCAGCAATCAGCCCCAGCATTTT.

The chain joins TRBV6-1 to TRBJ2-7; TRBD2 matches 10 bases. The CDR3 consists of 12 residues. Germline V CDR1 and CDR2: MNHNS, SASEGT. J lost 3 bases, V lost 10 bases, and 3 bases had no gene match. The CDR3 coding sequence is TGTGCCATTACTAGCGGGGTCTACGAGCAGTACTTC. Its translation: CAITSGVYEQYF.

The chain couples TRBV7-9 to TRBJ2-7, with D possibly being TRBD2 (5 bases). This CDR3 is 16 amino acids long. Germline CDR1 and CDR2: SEHNR and FQNEAQ (reference sequence). Trimming pared 4 bases from V and 0 bases from J, leaving 16 bases between. As DNA, the CDR3 is TGTGCCAGCAGCTCAGCGAGGACCCGGGGCTCCTACGAGCAGTACTTC. It specifies CASSSARTRGSYEQYF.

The CDR3 DNA reads as TGTGCCAGCAGCCAAGCAGGGCAGATTCCCGAGCAGTACTTC. Translating gives CASSQAGQIPEQYF. The chain combines TRBV4-2 with TRBJ2-7; D may be TRBD1 (5 bases). This CDR3 has 14 amino acids. V was trimmed by 1 base and J by 6 bases, leaving 13 bases between them. The germline V gene encodes CDR1 LGHNA and CDR2 YNFKEQ.

V gene TRBV7-9 combines with J gene TRBJ2-2; no firm D call. Looked up from germline, CDR1 is SEHNR and CDR2 is FQNEAQ (reference sequence). The CDR3 is 14 amino acids. Deletions cut 1 base from V and 1 base from J, with 4 bases between. For the CDR3, the DNA is TGTGCCAGCAGCTTAGAGCAGAACACCGGGGAGCTGTTTTTT. It codes for CASSLEQNTGELFF. Combining the CDR3 with reference TRBV7-9 and TRBJ2-2 gives the whole variable domain DTGVSQNPRHKITKRGQNVTFRCDPISEHNRLYWYRQTLGQGPEFLTYFQNEAQLEKSRLLSDRFSAERPKGSFSTLEIQRTEQGDSAMYLCASSLEQNTGELFFGEGSRLTVL.

The J gene is TRBJ1-1, the V gene TRBV6-5, with 11 bases lining up with TRBD1. CDR1 is MNHEY and CDR2 is SVGAGI in the germline V gene. The CDR3 has 14 residues. Losses at the gene ends were 7 bases for V and 4 bases for J; bases not matched to a gene: 5. CDR3: CASTLGQGGTEAFF. CDR3 in DNA: TGTGCCAGCACTTTGGGACAGGGGGGCACTGAAGCTTTCTTT.

This rearrangement joins TRBV27 to TRBJ2-7, with 8 nucleotides matching TRBD2. Germline V lookup: CDR1 MNHEY, CDR2 SMNVEV (reference sequence). The CDR3 length is 12 residues. V lost 8 bases to trimming and J lost 0 bases; unmatched junction nucleotides: 0. The CDR3 loop reads CASGLASYEQYF. CDR3 nucleotide sequence: TGTGCCAGCGGACTAGCCTCCTACGAGCAGTACTTC.

The rearrangement joins TRBV27 to TRBJ2-7; D perhaps matches TRBD1 (5 bases). The CDR3 covers 13 residues. V was shortened by 5 bases and J by 2 bases, with 10 bases between the two germline ends. Germline lookup yields CDR1 MNHEY and CDR2 SMNVEV (reference sequence). In DNA, the CDR3 is TGTGCCAGCAGTCAGACAGAAGCCTACGAGCAGTACTTC. Translation: CASSQTEAYEQYF.

CDR3 nucleotide sequence: TGTGCCAGTAGTAGGGGACAGTCATTGCACAATGAGCAGTTCTTC. Its translation is CASSRGQSLHNEQFF. The genes are TRBV19 and TRBJ2-1, with 7 bases fitting TRBD1. In germline, CDR1 is LNHDA, CDR2 SQIVND (reference sequence). Unmatched junction bases numbered 8, after V lost 4 bases and J lost 5 bases. The CDR3 is 15 residues long.

This chain connects TRBV5-1 to TRBJ2-1, with unresolved D. Trimming took 2 bases from V and 7 from J, leaving 7 bases between them. CDR3 length: 12 residues. Germline V gene data show CDR1 as SGHRS and CDR2 as YFSETQ. The CDR3 sequence: CASSFGRNEQFF. CDR3 DNA: TGCGCCAGCAGCTTTGGCAGAAATGAGCAGTTCTTC.